The 27 T cell receptor beta chains below come from one sample, sequenced in a study of OX40 agonist ivuxolimab in advanced cancers. The repertoire was sequenced with immunoSEQ multiplex PCR; TCRdb's copy has only in-frame clones and lacks some. The profile shows 65,000 to 90,000 clones, around 86% of them singletons. The specimen comprised CD4+ or CD8+ T cells sorted from blood, sampled in a trial of the OX40 agonist ivuxolimab. The receptors stem from an adult with an advanced solid tumor such as melanoma, head and neck, liver or kidney cancer.

The chain links TRBV18 to TRBJ2-1, with D tentatively TRBD2 (5 bases). In germline, CDR1 is KGHSH, CDR2 LQKENI. This CDR3 has 14 amino acids. V shed 5 bases and J shed 0 bases, with 8 bases lying between them. As DNA, the CDR3 is TGTGCCAGCTCAAGGGAGAGCTCCTACAATGAGCAGTTCTTC. This sequence encodes CASSRESSYNEQFF.

This sequence joins TRBV5-4 and TRBJ2-5; a possible D gene is TRBD1 (5 bases). V gave up 4 bases and J gave up 0 bases, with 13 bases separating them. From germline, CDR1 is SGHNT and CDR2 YYREEE (reference sequence). The CDR3 extends over 15 amino acids. The CDR3 here is CASSPTALYQETQYF. CDR3 coding DNA: TGTGCCAGCAGCCCGACAGCTTTATACCAAGAGACCCAGTACTTC.

The rearrangement joins TRBV7-9 to TRBJ2-3; D gene uncertain. This CDR3 spans 11 amino acids. V was clipped by 2 bases and J by 6 bases, with 3 bases between them. CDR1 and CDR2 from the germline V gene are SEHNR and FQNEAQ (reference sequence). The CDR3, as DNA: TGTGCCAGCAGCTTACTGGATACGCAGTATTTT. Amino acids: CASSLLDTQYF.

The J gene is TRBJ1-2, the V gene TRBV7-9; TRBD1 aligns across 8 bases. After removal of 4 bases from V and 6 bases from J, the junction contained 7 bases not matched to a gene. This CDR3 has 14 residues. Germline CDR1 and CDR2: SEHNR and FQNEAQ (reference sequence). The chain's CDR3 is CASSSRTGMDGYTF. The CDR3 DNA follows: TGTGCCAGCAGCTCAAGGACAGGGATGGATGGCTACACCTTC.

CDR3 in amino acids: CATSRDRPSGGEQYF. CDR3 sequence (DNA): TGTGCCACCAGCAGAGATCGGCCCTCGGGGGGGGAGCAGTACTTC. The chain links TRBV15 to TRBJ2-5, with TRBD2 identical over 8 bases. This CDR3 spans 15 amino acids. V lost 0 bases and J lost 11; bases outside the gene matches: 11. Germline values: CDR1 LNHNV, CDR2 YYDKDF (reference sequence).

The chain joins TRBV18 to TRBJ2-6, with D perhaps TRBD1 (5 bases). Trimming removed 3 bases from V and 4 bases from J, with 10 bases in between. This CDR3 is built from 15 residues. From germline, CDR1 is KGHSH and CDR2 LQKENI. The CDR3 sequence: CASSPQGAGANVLTF. The DNA of the CDR3 is TGTGCCAGCTCACCGCAGGGCGCGGGGGCCAACGTCCTGACTTTC.

V is TRBV27 and J is TRBJ2-7; possible D gene TRBD1, 7 bases. CDR1 and CDR2 from the germline V gene are MNHEY and SMNVEV (reference sequence). Trimming pared 7 bases from V and 0 bases from J, leaving 13 bases between. The CDR3 totals 14 residues. In nucleotides, the CDR3 is TGTGCCAGCACCTGGGGGGACAGCTCCTACGAGCAGTACTTC. Protein sequence: CASTWGDSSYEQYF.

The J gene is TRBJ2-5, the V gene TRBV5-1; 11 nucleotides agree with TRBD2. The germline gives CDR1 SGHRS, CDR2 YFSETQ. V shed 4 bases and J 4 bases; nucleotides not matched to a gene: 12. The CDR3 is made up of 17 amino acids. The CDR3 is CASSPAQLAGGGETQYF. CDR3 bases: TGCGCCAGCAGCCCGGCACAGCTAGCGGGAGGTGGAGAGACCCAGTACTTC.

The chain uses TRBV19 and TRBJ2-3, with D perhaps matching TRBD2 (5 bases). Trimming left V 7 bases short and J 0 bases short, with 14 bases between. This CDR3 comprises 15 residues. Looked up from germline, CDR1 is LNHDA and CDR2 is SQIVND (reference sequence). The DNA of the CDR3 is TGTGCCAGTACCCGGCAGGACTCAAGCACAGATACGCAGTATTTT. It codes for CASTRQDSSTDTQYF. The whole variable domain, filled in from reference TRBV19 and TRBJ2-3, reads DGGITQSPKYLFRKEGQNVTLSCEQNLNHDAMYWYRQDPGQGLRLIYYSQIVNDFQKGDIAEGYSVSREKKESFPLTVTSAQKNPTAFYLCASTRQDSSTDTQYFGPGTRLTVL.

V gene TRBV19 combines with J gene TRBJ2-1, with 9 bases aligning to TRBD1. Germline V gene sequence: CDR1 LNHDA, CDR2 SQIVND (reference sequence). This CDR3 has 14 amino acids. Trimming at V came to 5 bases and at J to 10 bases, leaving 9 bases not matched to a gene. The CDR3 coding sequence is TGTGCCAGTAGTCTAGGACAGGGGAGTATCGAGCAGTTCTTC. It yields the protein CASSLGQGSIEQFF.

The chain uses TRBV15 and TRBJ1-2, with D maybe TRBD1 (5 bases). Per germline, CDR1 LNHNV and CDR2 YYDKDF (reference sequence). Between the trimmed V and J ends, which lost 4 bases and 0 bases, there was a span of 15 bases. This CDR3 has 16 residues. The CDR3 reads CATSTRGDRSNYGYTF. In DNA, the CDR3 is TGTGCCACCAGCACCCGTGGAGACAGATCTAACTATGGCTACACCTTC.

CDR3 residues: CASSQETQYF. CDR3 nucleotides: TGTGCCAGCAGCCAAGAGACCCAGTACTTC. This rearrangement joins TRBV6-1 to TRBJ2-5; D unclear. V gave up 6 bases and J gave up 1 base, with 0 bases separating them. The length of the CDR3 is 10 residues. Germline-derived CDR1 and CDR2 are MNHNS and SASEGT.

This chain connects TRBV14 to TRBJ2-1; no firm D call. From germline, CDR1 is SGHDN and CDR2 FVKESK. V lost 4 bases and J 6 bases, leaving 19 bases between the germline ends. The CDR3 contains 16 residues. CDR3 region: CASSPTSGLGANEQFF. CDR3 sequence (DNA): TGTGCCAGCAGCCCGACTTCCGGTCTCGGCGCCAATGAGCAGTTCTTC. Based on the CDR3 plus reference TRBV14 and TRBJ2-1, the full variable domain is EAGVTQFPSHSVIEKGQTVTLRCDPISGHDNLYWYRRVMGKEIKFLLHFVKESKQDESGMPNNRFLAERTGGTYSTLKVQPAELEDSGVYFCASSPTSGLGANEQFFGPGTRLTVL.

The rearrangement joins TRBV28 to TRBJ2-1, with a tentative D call TRBD1 (5 bases). From germline, CDR1 is MDHEN and CDR2 SYDVKM. Trimming removed 7 bases from V and 7 bases from J, with 17 bases in between. The CDR3 loop spans 14 amino acids. The CDR3 DNA reads TGTGCCAGCACCCACTGGGGCCCTGGGAATGAGCAGTTCTTC. Translated, it gives CASTHWGPGNEQFF.

Here the CDR3 reads CASSIRDTFTDTQYF. CDR3 in DNA: TGTGCCAGCTCAATAAGGGACACCTTCACAGATACGCAGTATTTT. This chain joins TRBV18 and TRBJ2-3; D possibly corresponds to TRBD1 (6 bases). Trimming shortened V by 5 bases and J by 2 bases, and 14 bases separated the two germline ends. Germline V CDR1 and CDR2: KGHSH, LQKENI. This CDR3 comprises 15 residues.

The chain employs TRBV5-1 and TRBJ2-5; TRBD2 aligns across 10 bases. The CDR3 runs to 15 residues. V lost 0 bases to trimming and J lost 5 bases; unmatched junction nucleotides: 4. Germline loops: CDR1 SGHRS, CDR2 YFSETQ. CDR3 nucleotide sequence: TGCGCCAGCAGCTTGGGTAGCGGGAGGTTTGAGACCCAGTACTTC. Its protein is CASSLGSGRFETQYF.

This chain links TRBV28 with TRBJ2-7; TRBD2 matches 11 bases. Germline CDR1 is MDHEN and CDR2 is SYDVKM. The CDR3 is 14 residues long. V was clipped by 7 bases and J by 6 bases; unmatched bases: 8. Here the CDR3 DNA reads TGTGCCAGCACCCCATCACTAGCGGGGGTCGAGCAGTACTTC. Its protein product is CASTPSLAGVEQYF.

This chain joins TRBV9 and TRBJ2-1; D uncertain. CDR1 and CDR2 (germline): SGDLS, YYNGEE. Trimming shortened V by 0 bases and J by 3 bases, and 10 bases separated the two germline ends. The CDR3 totals 15 residues. CDR3 sequence reads: CASSVAERVYNEQFF. CDR3 bases: TGTGCCAGCAGCGTAGCCGAAAGGGTCTACAATGAGCAGTTCTTC.

The chain links TRBV5-1 to TRBJ2-5, with unresolved D. Trimming removed 4 bases at V and 2 bases at J, with 9 bases between. The CDR3 runs to 13 residues. Germline CDR1 SGHRS, CDR2 YFSETQ. In DNA form, the CDR3 reads TGCGCCAGCAGCGGGCCGACTCAAGAGACCCAGTACTTC. Translating it yields CASSGPTQETQYF.

In this sample, this clone turned up a few times. This chain links TRBV6-5 with TRBJ2-7; 7 nucleotides match TRBD1. V was clipped by 6 bases and J by 0 bases; unmatched bases: 2. Looked up from germline, CDR1 is MNHEY and CDR2 is SVGAGI. The CDR3 extends over 13 amino acids. This chain's CDR3 is CASRQGSSYEQYF. DNA for the CDR3: TGTGCCAGCAGACAGGGGAGCTCCTACGAGCAGTACTTC.

The V gene is TRBV6-6, the J gene TRBJ1-2; D is possibly TRBD1 (6 bases). The CDR3 spans 12 residues. CDR1 and CDR2 from the germline V gene are MNHNY and SVGAGI (reference sequence). Trimming took 4 bases from V and 8 from J, leaving 11 bases between them. DNA of the CDR3: TGTGCCAGCAGTTCCAGGGGATTGGGCTACACCTTC. Residues: CASSSRGLGYTF.

The rearrangement joins TRBV19 to TRBJ1-5; D gene unclear. Germline loops: CDR1 LNHDA, CDR2 SQIVND (reference sequence). This CDR3 contains 15 residues. V was cut by 1 base and J by 4 bases, with 11 bases left in between. Here the CDR3 reads CASSIVRQTNQPQHF. In DNA, the CDR3 is TGTGCCAGTAGTATAGTTCGGCAGACTAATCAGCCCCAGCATTTT.

This clone was counted between two and nine times. The chain links TRBV7-6 to TRBJ2-7; 13 positions agree with TRBD2. CDR1 and CDR2 (germline): SGHVS, FNYEAQ. The V gene end was trimmed by 4 bases and the J gene end by 0 bases; junction bases not matched to a gene: 12. The CDR3 has 19 amino acids. Written as DNA, the CDR3 is TGTGCCAGCAGCTCTGGACTAGCGGGAGCGTTGGATTACTCCTACGAGCAGTACTTC. It is translated as CASSSGLAGALDYSYEQYF.

The V and J genes are TRBV6-5 and TRBJ2-7; the D gene is possibly TRBD1 (6 bases). Germline V gives CDR1 MNHEY, CDR2 SVGAGI. V dropped 0 bases and J dropped 4 bases, with 10 bases sitting between them. The CDR3 is 14 residues long. The CDR3 sequence: CASSYSPGAYEQYF. In DNA form, the CDR3 reads TGTGCCAGCAGTTACTCGCCAGGGGCGTACGAGCAGTACTTC.

V is TRBV6-5 and J is TRBJ2-5, with D possibly being TRBD1 (6 bases). V shed 2 bases and J shed 2 bases, with 12 bases lying between them. The germline CDR1 and CDR2 sequences are MNHEY and SVGAGI. This CDR3 has 15 residues. CDR3 region: CASSYTVDRQETQYF. CDR3 nucleotide sequence: TGTGCCAGCAGTTACACTGTTGACAGGCAAGAGACCCAGTACTTC.

The chain is built from TRBV10-3 and TRBJ2-2; 7 nucleotides agree with TRBD1. After removal of 10 bases from V and 4 bases from J, the junction contained 15 bases not matched to a gene. The length of the CDR3 is 16 residues. Germline CDR1 is ENHRY and CDR2 is SYGVKD. This CDR3 is CATLGDRAPITGELFF. The CDR3, as DNA: TGTGCCACACTCGGCGACAGGGCCCCCATCACCGGGGAGCTGTTTTTT.

The rearrangement uses TRBV28 and TRBJ1-4, with unresolved D. The germline V and J ends were trimmed by 3 bases and 8 bases, with 13 bases remaining between them. Germline V gene sequence: CDR1 MDHEN, CDR2 SYDVKM. CDR3 length equals 14 residues. In DNA form, the CDR3 reads TGTGCCAGCAGTTTGGGTGGGAGGGCAGAAAAACTGTTTTTT. It specifies CASSLGGRAEKLFF. The variable domain in full, completed from reference TRBV28 and TRBJ1-4, reads DVKVTQSSRYLVKRTGEKVFLECVQDMDHENMFWYRQDPGLGLRLIYFSYDVKMKEKGDIPEGYSVSREKKERFSLILESASTNQTSMYLCASSLGGRAEKLFFGSGTQLSVL.